This T cell receptor beta chain was observed in a study of CD4+ T cells in melanoma. General observations from the study: Diverse differentiation states were reported for melanoma neoantigen-specific CD4+ T cells. CD8+ T cell, macrophage and B cell function reportedly correlated with neoantigen-specific CD4+ T cells.

About this clone: As yet, its antigen is unknown.

The CDR3 covers 13 residues. CDR1 and CDR2 (germline): MNHEY, SVGAGI. V was clipped by 5 bases and J by 3 bases, with 10 bases between them. Profiling relied on immunoSEQ multiplex PCR, and the TCRdb table lists in-frame clones only, not all of them. The table has some 19,000 clones, about three quarters seen once. The sequence was collected from a human donor with melanoma. The chain is built from TRBV6-5 and TRBJ1-1, with a tentative D call TRBD1 (5 bases). For the CDR3, the DNA is TGTGCCAGCAGTATAGGGGTGTACACTGAAGCTTTCTTT. Its translation is CASSIGVYTEAFF.